A selection of T cell receptor beta chains follows, all from one sample in a study of T cells in narcolepsy. Method: immunoSEQ multiplex PCR; TCRdb's copy keeps in-frame clones and lacks some. The repertoire includes about 34,000 clones, approximately 78% of them detected once, and roughly 2.6% sits in the top ten. Sequencing used CD45RA- memory CD4+ T cells from PBMCs. The receptors derive from a human donor with narcolepsy. Each CDR3 is given with its conserved first and last residue.

V gene,CDR3 length,J gene,CDR3 protein
TRBV5-1,13,TRBJ2-1,CASSADGYNEQFF
TRBV19,14,TRBJ1-3,CASSIRSSGNTIYF
TRBV5-5,16,TRBJ2-7,CASSLGPETFNYEQYF
TRBV5-1,15,TRBJ2-1,CASSLTGSSYNEQFF
TRBV4-3,13,TRBJ1-2,CASSQGGGDGYTF
TRBV7-2,15,TRBJ2-7,CASSAWTVSSYEQYF
TRBV11-2,15,TRBJ2-1,CASSLDSASYNEQFF
TRBV30,13,TRBJ1-4,CAWTGDRAEKLFF
TRBV30,13,TRBJ1-5,CAWSRGANQPQHF
TRBV6-6,14,TRBJ1-2,CASRIRGSGYGYTF
TRBV7-7,15,TRBJ2-7,CASSLDPSGYYEQYF
TRBV5-1,15,TRBJ2-1,CASSLDSVSYNEQFF
TRBV6-5,14,TRBJ2-7,CASTNTSPLGEQYF
TRBV4-3,16,TRBJ1-2,CASSQEGTGSSYGYTF
TRBV6-6,15,TRBJ2-2,CASSYGRGRFGELFF
TRBV10-2,15,TRBJ2-7,CASSDRTGGTYEQYF
TRBV19,16,TRBJ2-1,CASSMGGTGGHNEQFF
TRBV20-1,11,TRBJ2-1,CSAELGDEQFF
TRBV5-6,14,TRBJ1-1,CASSLARRQAEAFF
TRBV6-5,14,TRBJ2-7,CASSPAGYTYEQYF
TRBV13,14,TRBJ1-3,CASSPPTAGNTIYF
TRBV7-2,16,TRBJ2-3,CASSLVGGAGTDTQYF
TRBV5-1,16,TRBJ2-2,CASSSDPDRLTGELFF
TRBV19,16,TRBJ1-6,CASSGREATFNSPLHF
TRBV6-5,15,TRBJ2-7,CASSYKGGQGYEQYF
TRBV7-2,15,TRBJ2-7,CASSLGRIGSYEQYF
TRBV6-1,15,TRBJ2-2,CASSAQGANTGELFF
TRBV2,14,TRBJ1-5,CASSEQISNQPQHF
TRBV30,12,TRBJ1-1,CAWSVGSTTPVF
TRBV6-5,14,TRBJ1-1,CASSDRQANTEAFF
TRBV5-6,15,TRBJ2-3,CASSLSGGLADTQYF
TRBV5-1,14,TRBJ1-6,CASRPGAGNSPLHF
TRBV28,12,TRBJ1-4,CASSAFGEKLFF
TRBV12-1,19,TRBJ2-6,CAPGTIRGRSDSGANVLTF
TRBV7-9,12,TRBJ1-2,CASSLEGYGYTF
TRBV28,15,TRBJ2-6,CANSSGQTGANVLTF
TRBV29-1,14,TRBJ2-7,CSVEGDRPSYEQYF
TRBV4-3,17,TRBJ1-2,CASSQEPGQGLYYGYTF
TRBV7-3,15,TRBJ1-6,CASSLRATGNSPLHF
TRBV7-2,13,TRBJ2-7,CASSLAIDRALGF
TRBV5-1,15,TRBJ2-7,CASSSQTGSAYEQYF
TRBV10-3,15,TRBJ1-5,CAISDQGGGNQPQHF
TRBV14,14,TRBJ1-3,CASSQVMGGNAIYF
TRBV10-1,14,TRBJ2-2,CASSIHRDPGELFF
TRBV7-8,16,TRBJ1-2,CASSLGTGTGAYGYTF
TRBV5-4,16,TRBJ1-3,CASSQNPQGAGNTIYF
TRBV30,15,TRBJ2-3,CAWSVLGQGSDTQYF
TRBV27,14,TRBJ2-3,CASSQSTASDTQYF
TRBV19,14,TRBJ2-7,CASSFRDTAYEQYF
TRBV7-3,16,TRBJ2-4,CASSLAGTGGGNIQYF
TRBV28,15,TRBJ1-1,CASSKSTGDTAEAFF
TRBV30,14,TRBJ2-3,CAWRRGGGTDTQYF
TRBV5-4,11,TRBJ1-2,CASSRQSGYTF
TRBV28,14,TRBJ1-2,CASSRDSSGYGYTF
TRBV9,13,TRBJ2-7,CASSVVGRGEQYF
TRBV7-8,13,TRBJ2-1,CASSPGGHNEQFF
TRBV29-1,15,TRBJ1-2,CSVESEQGLNYGYTF
TRBV6-1,16,TRBJ1-2,CASSEASGGAGYGYTF
TRBV20-1,11,TRBJ2-1,CSVDSYNEQFF
TRBV28,14,TRBJ1-2,CASGSEVGWNGYTF